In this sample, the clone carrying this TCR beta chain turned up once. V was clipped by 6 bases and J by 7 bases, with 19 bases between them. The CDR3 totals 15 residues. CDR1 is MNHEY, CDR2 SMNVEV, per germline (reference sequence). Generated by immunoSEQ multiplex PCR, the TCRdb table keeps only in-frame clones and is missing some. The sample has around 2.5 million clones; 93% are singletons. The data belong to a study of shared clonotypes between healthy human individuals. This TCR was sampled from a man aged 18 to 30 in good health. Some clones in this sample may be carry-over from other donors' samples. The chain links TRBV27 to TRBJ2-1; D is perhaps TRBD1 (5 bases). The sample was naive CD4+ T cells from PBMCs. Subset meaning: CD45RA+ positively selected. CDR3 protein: CASSPTPFRVNEQFF. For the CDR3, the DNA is TGTGCCAGCAGCCCTACACCATTCAGGGTAAATGAGCAGTTCTTC.